The present entry profiles one T cell receptor (beta chain) with its context. Methods used by the authors: From reference gene primer amplification, estimates of nucleated cell counts were derived. Method: immunoSEQ multiplex PCR; TCRdb's copy keeps in-frame clones and lacks some. The V and J calls and the clone size are those of that table, but D and trimming were determined from the DNA. The sample has about 49,000 clones, around 87% seen once. The CDR3 extends over 13 amino acids. Per germline, CDR1 PRHDT and CDR2 FYEKMQ (reference sequence). The V end lost 5 bases, the J end lost 0 bases, and 4 bases lay between the germline ends. This entry belongs to a study of blood T cell repertoires in COVID-19. Overall study: COVID-19 samples collected from the United States, Italy and Spain covered acute and convalescent phases. From T cells, B-cell-depleted T cells, or PBMCs came the material, which was cDNA or gDNA.

Sequenced material: peripheral blood. The chain employs TRBV13 and TRBJ2-2; D unresolved. This TCR derives from a human donor in a cohort sampled during active COVID-19. Written as DNA, the CDR3 is TGTGCCAGCAGCCAAACGAACACCGGGGAGCTGTTTTTT. This gives the protein CASSQTNTGELFF.